Below, 30 T cell receptor beta chains from the same sample are listed, as sequenced in a study of T-cell reconstitution after alpha-beta-depleted transplantation in children. Researchers prepared the TCRbeta library using unique molecular identifiers, the study reports. Each CDR3 protein gets one entry after TCRdb re-called the PCR reads with MiXCR. The data show a few hundred thousand distinct CDR3 sequences, with 9.9% seen just once and around 10% held by the top ten. Sequencing used PBMCs from the stem cell graft donor, obtained from the stem cell graft. All receptors derive from a human donor who donated a stem cell graft to a child with SCID.

The chain is built from TRBV29-1 and TRBJ2-7; D is unclear. The CDR3 extends over 12 amino acids. The V gene's germline CDR1 is SQVTM and CDR2 ANQGSEA. V lost 3 bases and J lost 7, with 13 bases in between. The CDR3 coding sequence is TGCAGCGTTGAGGCAGGCGTACGGGAGCAGTACTTC. Amino acid sequence: CSVEAGVREQYF.

The chain couples TRBV6-5 to TRBJ1-6; D unresolved. V lost 6 bases and J lost 10, with 10 bases in between. CDR1 and CDR2 (germline): MNHEY, SVGAGI. CDR3 length: 12 residues. The CDR3 DNA follows: TGTGCCAGCAGGGACCGGGGATCACCCCTCCACTTT. This codes for CASRDRGSPLHF.

This clonotype was observed a handful of times. The gene calls are TRBV5-1 and TRBJ2-5; the D call may be TRBD1 or TRBD2 (6 bases each). The CDR3 has 16 amino acids. Germline V gene lookup returns CDR1 SGHRS and CDR2 YFSETQ. V was trimmed by 0 bases and J by 5 bases, leaving 17 bases between them. The CDR3 loop reads CASSLAEGGIQETQYF. CDR3 DNA: TGCGCCAGCAGCTTGGCCGAAGGGGGGATCCAGGAGACCCAGTACTTC. The full variable domain, with the rest looked up from reference TRBV5-1 and TRBJ2-5, is KAGVTQTPRYLIKTRGQQVTLSCSPISGHRSVSWYQQTPGQGLQFLFEYFSETQRNKGNFPGRFSGRQFSNSRSEMNVSTLELGDSALYLCASSLAEGGIQETQYFGPGTRLLVL.

This clonotype occurred a few times. V gene TRBV3-1 combines with J gene TRBJ1-4; D is undetermined. CDR1 and CDR2 from the germline V gene are LGHDT and YNNKEL (reference sequence). Trimming removed 7 bases at V and 5 bases at J, with 8 bases between. The CDR3 has 12 residues. CDR3 coding DNA: TGTGCCAGCACTCAAGCAAATGAAAAACTGTTTTTT. It translates to CASTQANEKLFF. The entire variable domain, with the rest obtained from reference TRBV3-1 and TRBJ1-4, is as follows: DTAVSQTPKYLVTQMGNDKSIKCEQNLGHDTMYWYKQDSKKFLKIMFSYNNKELIINETVPNRFSPKSPDKAHLNLHINSLELGDSAVYFCASTQANEKLFFGSGTQLSVL.

This clonotype was seen only a few times. This sequence joins TRBV20-1 and TRBJ2-5, with unresolved D. Trimming took 3 bases from V and 3 from J, leaving 11 bases between them. Per germline, CDR1 DFQATT and CDR2 SNEGSKA (reference sequence). The CDR3 loop spans 13 amino acids. CDR3 DNA sequence: TGCAGTGCTAGTCTCGTAGCTAAAGAGACCCAGTACTTC. Protein sequence: CSASLVAKETQYF.

This clonotype was counted only a few times. This chain uses TRBV20-1 with TRBJ2-2, with D maybe TRBD2 (5 bases). V lost 3 bases and J 0 bases, leaving 5 bases between the germline ends. This CDR3 has 13 residues. The V gene's germline CDR1 is DFQATT and CDR2 SNEGSKA (reference sequence). The CDR3: CSASGTNTGELFF. Here the CDR3 DNA reads TGCAGTGCTAGCGGGACGAACACCGGGGAGCTGTTTTTT.

The V call is TRBV7-8, the J call TRBJ2-2, with TRBD2 matching 9 bases. V trimming: 6 bases; J trimming: 0 bases; junction bases outside the gene matches: 17. CDR3 length equals 20 residues. The V gene's germline CDR1 is SGHVS and CDR2 FQNEAQ. CDR3 sequence (DNA): TGTGCCAGCAGTAATTCCGTAGCGGGGGCCTCCTCCGCGAACACCGGGGAGCTGTTTTTT. Protein product: CASSNSVAGASSANTGELFF.

This clonotype was counted between two and nine times. V is TRBV27 and J is TRBJ2-5, with 7 bases matching TRBD1. This CDR3 comprises 15 residues. The germline V gene has CDR1 MNHEY and CDR2 SMNVEV (reference sequence). V lost 4 bases and J lost 5; bases outside the gene matches: 10. The CDR3 coding sequence is TGTGCCAGCAGTTGGATAGGGGGCGAATCGGAGACCCAGTACTTC. Its protein product is CASSWIGGESETQYF.

The CDR3 DNA is TGTGCCAGCAGCTCTTTAAGTTTCCTCTACGAGCAGTACTTC. It encodes CASSSLSFLYEQYF. The chain couples TRBV7-8 to TRBJ2-7; D remains unclear. V was shortened by 4 bases and J by 3 bases, with 13 bases between the two germline ends. This CDR3 is built from 14 residues. Germline loops: CDR1 SGHVS, CDR2 FQNEAQ.

This clonotype was seen more than once but under ten times. The chain combines TRBV5-1 with TRBJ2-7, with D perhaps given as TRBD1 or TRBD2 (6 bases each). CDR1 is SGHRS and CDR2 is YFSETQ in the germline V gene. The CDR3 contains 15 residues. V was cut by 4 bases and J by 2 bases, with 16 bases left in between. CDR3: CASSQIGGPAYEQYF. The CDR3 DNA sequence: TGCGCCAGCAGCCAGATTGGGGGGCCCGCCTACGAGCAGTACTTC.

This clonotype was seen a handful of times. V is TRBV4-2 and J is TRBJ2-5; maybe TRBD1 (6 bases). CDR3 length: 15 residues. The V gene lost 2 bases and the J gene lost 5 bases, with 15 bases spanning the gap. Per germline, CDR1 LGHNA and CDR2 YNFKEQ. In DNA, the CDR3 is TGTGCCAGCAGCCAAACCGAACAGGGTAGCGAGACCCAGTACTTC. Translation gives CASSQTEQGSETQYF.

This chain uses TRBV5-1 with TRBJ2-3; 8 bases match TRBD1. The CDR3 consists of 16 residues. The germline V gene encodes CDR1 SGHRS and CDR2 YFSETQ. With 4 bases clipped from V and 1 base from J, the junction kept 8 bases outside the gene matches. The CDR3 DNA sequence: TGCGCCAGCAGCCACCAGACAGGGGTGGGCACAGATACGCAGTATTTT. Residues: CASSHQTGVGTDTQYF.

This clonotype was counted only a few times. The chain links TRBV20-1 to TRBJ2-7; D is ambiguous. V dropped 0 bases and J dropped 1 base, with 13 bases sitting between them. This CDR3 is built from 15 residues. Germline CDR1 DFQATT, CDR2 SNEGSKA (reference sequence). The CDR3 is CSARDGMGWSYEQYF. Here the CDR3 DNA reads TGCAGTGCTAGAGATGGAATGGGATGGTCCTACGAGCAGTACTTC.

The V gene is TRBV7-9, the J gene TRBJ2-1, with D unclear. The CDR3 runs 16 residues. Germline assignment: CDR1 SEHNR and CDR2 FQNEAQ (reference sequence). V lost 5 bases to trimming and J lost 0 bases, with 14 bases between them. Here the CDR3 reads CASSPPVSSSYNEQFF. DNA of the CDR3: TGTGCCAGCAGCCCCCCGGTATCTAGCTCCTACAATGAGCAGTTCTTC.

This chain connects TRBV20-1 to TRBJ2-5; 13 nucleotides match TRBD2. The V gene end was trimmed by 6 bases and the J gene end by 1 base; junction bases not matched to a gene: 11. The CDR3 is made up of 17 amino acids. Germline CDR1 reads DFQATT; CDR2 reads SNEGSKA (reference sequence). The CDR3 bases are TGCAGTGCCTTGACTAGCGGGGGGCCGGGACCCCAAGAGACCCAGTACTTC. Amino acids: CSALTSGGPGPQETQYF.

The chain is built from TRBV10-2 and TRBJ2-7; D might be TRBD2 (6 bases). Germline values: CDR1 WSHSY, CDR2 SAAADI. CDR3 length: 14 residues. V shed 5 bases and J shed 4 bases, with 15 bases lying between them. The CDR3 nucleotides are TGCGCCAGCAGTCCGGGACTGAGAGATTACGAGCAGTACTTC. Protein: CASSPGLRDYEQYF.

Remarks on this clonotype: This clone may be a read error of a much larger clone one base away. The chain carries TRBV5-1 and TRBJ2-3; D is undetermined. This CDR3 spans 14 amino acids. The germline V gene encodes CDR1 SGHRS and CDR2 YFSETQ. V was pared by 1 base and J by 2 bases, with 8 bases between. As DNA, the CDR3 is TGCGCCAGCAGCTTGAATGGGGACACAGATACGCAGTATTTT. Its translation is CASSLNGDTDTQYF.

The chain joins TRBV7-6 to TRBJ2-7, with TRBD2 matching over 8 bases. The CDR3 loop spans 15 amino acids. The germline CDR1 and CDR2 sequences are SGHVS and FNYEAQ. With 1 base clipped from V and 7 bases from J, the junction kept 9 bases outside the gene matches. As DNA, the CDR3 is TGTGCCAGCAGCTTAGTAGCCGGGGGGGCAGGTGAGCAGTACTTC. Translating it yields CASSLVAGGAGEQYF.

This sequence joins TRBV13 and TRBJ2-3; tentatively, D is TRBD2 (6 bases). There are 17 residues in the CDR3. Trimming removed 5 bases at V and 1 base at J, with 19 bases between. The germline gives CDR1 PRHDT, CDR2 FYEKMQ (reference sequence). The DNA of the CDR3 is TGTGCCAGCAGCCGGAAGACCCCGGGGGTCGGCACAGATACGCAGTATTTT. Protein sequence: CASSRKTPGVGTDTQYF.

This clonotype has a handful of counts. The V gene is TRBV6-2 or TRBV6-3, the J gene TRBJ1-6; tentatively, D is TRBD1 (6 bases). The CDR3 runs 20 residues. Germline CDR1 and CDR2: MNHEY and SVGEGT. With 2 bases removed from V and 9 bases from J, the gap between germline ends came to 29 bases. The CDR3 loop is CASSYIPGVLTGEHGSPLHF. CDR3 nucleotide sequence: TGTGCCAGCAGTTACATCCCAGGGGTTTTAACGGGAGAACATGGTTCACCCCTCCACTTT.

V gene TRBV27 combines with J gene TRBJ1-2; possibly TRBD1 for D (6 bases). V was trimmed by 3 bases and J by 4 bases, leaving 21 bases between them. The CDR3 covers 17 residues. Germline V gene lookup returns CDR1 MNHEY and CDR2 SMNVEV (reference sequence). CDR3 sequence: CASSLGRGAHKIYGYTF. The CDR3 bases are TGTGCCAGCAGTTTGGGCAGGGGCGCCCATAAGATCTATGGCTACACCTTC.

This clonotype was counted ten times or more. This chain connects TRBV6-4 to TRBJ2-3, with D possibly matching TRBD2 (5 bases). Looked up from germline, CDR1 is MRHNA and CDR2 is SNTAGT. This CDR3 region has 15 residues. V dropped 3 bases and J dropped 0 bases, with 10 bases sitting between them. CDR3 in amino acids: CASSETTTSTDTQYF. The DNA of the CDR3 is TGTGCCAGCAGTGAGACTACGACTAGCACAGATACGCAGTATTTT.

This clonotype has just a few counts. This chain joins TRBV5-1 and TRBJ1-3; unclear D gene. There are 13 residues in the CDR3. The germline V and J ends were trimmed by 5 bases and 4 bases, with 10 bases remaining between them. Germline V lookup: CDR1 SGHRS, CDR2 YFSETQ. CDR3 nucleotides: TGCGCCAGCAGGGACCCCAGGGGAAACACCATATATTTT. Protein product: CASRDPRGNTIYF.

This clonotype occurred a few times. The rearrangement links TRBV5-1 to TRBJ2-7, with TRBD1 matching 7 bases. Trimming cost V 0 bases and J 3 bases; bases outside gene matches: 6. The germline CDR1 and CDR2 sequences are SGHRS and YFSETQ. This CDR3 contains 15 residues. CDR3 sequence reads: CASSLDYRGVYEQYF. CDR3 bases: TGCGCCAGCAGCTTGGACTACAGGGGAGTCTACGAGCAGTACTTC. Together with reference TRBV5-1 and TRBJ2-7, the CDR3 gives the full variable domain: KAGVTQTPRYLIKTRGQQVTLSCSPISGHRSVSWYQQTPGQGLQFLFEYFSETQRNKGNFPGRFSGRQFSNSRSEMNVSTLELGDSALYLCASSLDYRGVYEQYFGPGTRLTVT.

In its sample, this clonotype was seen a few times. This chain links TRBV19 with TRBJ2-7; D is possibly TRBD1 or TRBD2 (5 bases each). The germline V gene has CDR1 LNHDA and CDR2 SQIVND (reference sequence). Between the trimmed V and J ends, which lost 5 bases and 0 bases, there was a span of 17 bases. The CDR3 has 16 residues. DNA of the CDR3: TGTGCCAGTAGTCGTTACGGGGACCTATCCTCCTACGAGCAGTACTTC. Translation: CASSRYGDLSSYEQYF.

In the case of this clonotype: Since the CDR3 does not end with the conserved phenylalanine or tryptophan, this likely comes from a read error. J is TRBJ2-5 and V is TRBV20-1; 9 bases map to TRBD2. The junction had 8 bases not matched to a gene; V was cut back by 5 bases and J by 4 bases. CDR3 size: 14 residues. Looked up from germline, CDR1 is DFQATT and CDR2 is SNEGSKA (reference sequence). CDR3 nucleotides: TGCAGTGCTGATAGCGGGGGAGTGGGAGAGACCCAGTACCTC. This sequence encodes CSADSGGVGETQYL.

The V call is TRBV20-1, the J call TRBJ2-7; 8 bases are shared with TRBD2. V was clipped by 5 bases and J by 3 bases; unmatched bases: 18. Looked up from germline, CDR1 is DFQATT and CDR2 is SNEGSKA (reference sequence). This CDR3 spans 17 amino acids. The CDR3, as DNA: TGCAGTGCTCCCCGAGGGCGGGGGGCCTCAAACTTCTACGAGCAGTACTTC. Translating it yields CSAPRGRGASNFYEQYF.

The V call is TRBV5-1, the J call TRBJ2-7; 8 bases map to TRBD1. Looked up from germline, CDR1 is SGHRS and CDR2 is YFSETQ. The CDR3 length is 15 residues. Germline trimming cut 4 bases from V and 5 bases from J; bases unmatched to any gene: 11. The CDR3 protein is CASSVMTGEADEQYF. CDR3 nucleotide sequence: TGCGCCAGCAGCGTGATGACAGGGGAGGCGGACGAGCAGTACTTC.

This clonotype was observed a handful of times. The rearrangement links TRBV27 to TRBJ1-5, with no clear D. Germline CDR1 MNHEY, CDR2 SMNVEV (reference sequence). The V end lost 5 bases, the J end lost 1 base, and 12 bases lay between the germline ends. The CDR3 has 15 residues. DNA for the CDR3: TGTGCCAGCAGTGATGGGGTTAGGAGCAATCAGCCCCAGCATTTT. It translates to CASSDGVRSNQPQHF.

This clonotype has just a few counts. The V gene is TRBV3-1, the J gene TRBJ1-5; 9 nucleotides line up with TRBD1. The CDR3 is 14 residues long. Germline V gene lookup returns CDR1 LGHDT and CDR2 YNNKEL (reference sequence). Losses at the gene ends were 7 bases for V and 3 bases for J; bases not matched to a gene: 4. The CDR3 coding sequence is TGTGCCAGCAAGGGACAGGGTTACAATCAGCCCCAGCATTTT. Its protein product is CASKGQGYNQPQHF.